These 30 T cell receptor beta chains came from one sample sequenced in a study of T cell clusters in autoimmune cytopenias. TRB was amplified from roughly 0.25 ug of peripheral blood genomic DNA per sample. One tube held mixed TRB-A and TRB-B primer pools for touch-down PCR. TCRdb reprocessed the multiplex PCR reads and stores each CDR3 protein as one record, lacking DNA. Its table records several thousand distinct CDR3 sequences. Sequenced input: peripheral blood. The receptors were gathered from a human donor with an autoimmune cytopenia or autoimmune hepatitis (not recorded which).

The chain joins TRBV6-1 to TRBJ1-5. CDR3 size: 15 residues. Germline lookup yields CDR1 MNHNS and CDR2 SASEGT. CDR3 in amino acids: CASSEKRGRKKKKQF.

Its frequency marks this clonotype as medium-sized (0.01 to 0.1%). V gene TRBV19 combines with J gene TRBJ1-6; TCRdb picks TRBD1, but there is no DNA to check that call. In germline, CDR1 is LNHDA, CDR2 SQIVND (reference sequence). The CDR3 has 15 residues. The CDR3 sequence: CASSLAPGQNSPLHF.

The chain is built from TRBV7-9 and TRBJ1-1; lacking DNA, the TRBD1 call made by TCRdb goes unchecked. Looked up from germline, CDR1 is SEHNR and CDR2 is FQNEAQ (reference sequence). The CDR3 length is 14 residues. The CDR3 protein is CASSFGAVETEAFF.

This rearrangement joins TRBV6-1 to TRBJ2-1; with no DNA, the TCRdb D assignment of TRBD2 cannot be verified. The germline gives CDR1 MNHNS, CDR2 SASEGT. CDR3 length equals 17 residues. The CDR3 here is CASSEAYGASGRVKQFF.

The chain has TRBV6-5 and TRBJ2-3; lacking DNA, the TRBD1 call made by TCRdb goes unchecked. The CDR3 is made up of 13 amino acids. CDR1 is MNHEY and CDR2 is SVGAGI in the germline V gene. CDR3 protein: CASVGTGRFTQYF.

The chain is built from TRBV28 and TRBJ1-5. The length of the CDR3 is 15 residues. Germline loops: CDR1 MDHEN, CDR2 SYDVKM. The CDR3: CASSLYSGGNQPQHF.

This chain joins TRBV27 and TRBJ2-5. Germline V gene sequence: CDR1 MNHEY, CDR2 SMNVEV (reference sequence). This CDR3 is built from 15 residues. The CDR3 protein is CASSFTPADGETQYF.

This clonotype registers medium-sized by frequency. This chain uses TRBV7-6 with TRBJ2-5; the TRBD2 assignment by TCRdb is unverifiable without DNA. Per germline, CDR1 SGHVS and CDR2 FNYEAQ. The CDR3 has 15 residues. The CDR3 reads CAIRKGLAGGETQYF.

In terms of frequency, this clonotype is medium-sized. This chain uses TRBV30 with TRBJ1-2. Germline loops: CDR1 GTSNPN, CDR2 SVGIG (reference sequence). The CDR3 has 11 residues. The CDR3 loop is CAWSKGYGYTF.

The chain combines TRBV18 with TRBJ2-7. This CDR3 is 17 amino acids long. Germline-derived CDR1 and CDR2 are KGHSH and LQKENI. The CDR3 loop reads CASSPTSRSHPSYEQYF.

This clonotype counts as medium-sized by frequency. The CDR3 spells CASSQTSGGNNEQFF. This sequence joins TRBV18 and TRBJ2-1; as DNA is missing, the TRBD2 call by TCRdb cannot be tested. The CDR3 consists of 15 residues. Germline-derived CDR1 and CDR2 are KGHSH and LQKENI.

According to its frequency, this clonotype is medium-sized. The V and J genes are TRBV5-4 and TRBJ1-2; TCRdb's D call, TRBD1, is unchecked because there is no DNA. This CDR3 contains 15 residues. CDR1 SGHNT and CDR2 YYREEE come from the germline V gene (reference sequence). The CDR3 is CASSWGDALMVGYTF.

This chain joins TRBV27 and TRBJ1-6; there is no DNA to check the TCRdb D call of TRBD1. Germline loops: CDR1 MNHEY, CDR2 SMNVEV (reference sequence). The length of the CDR3 is 14 residues. The CDR3 here is CASSWGGVTSPLHF.

The chain carries TRBV15 and TRBJ2-7; TCRdb proposes TRBD2, but this gene call is untestable without DNA. The CDR3 sequence is 16 residues long. The V gene's germline CDR1 is LNHNV and CDR2 YYDKDF (reference sequence). The CDR3 protein is CATSRDRASGDYEQYF.

In terms of frequency, this clonotype is medium-sized. The V gene is TRBV6-5, the J gene TRBJ2-3; TCRdb calls TRBD1, which cannot be checked without DNA. Germline V lookup: CDR1 MNHEY, CDR2 SVGAGI. CDR3 size: 13 residues. The CDR3: CATRVPGLNTQYF.

The chain combines TRBV18 with TRBJ1-1; the TRBD1 assignment by TCRdb is unverifiable without DNA. The CDR3 consists of 15 residues. The germline V gene encodes CDR1 KGHSH and CDR2 LQKENI. The CDR3 spells CASSRRTGGEAEAFF.

The rearrangement joins TRBV19 to TRBJ2-7; the TCRdb D gene call, TRBD2, has no DNA to confirm it. Germline-derived CDR1 and CDR2 are LNHDA and SQIVND (reference sequence). The CDR3 length is 20 residues. CDR3 amino acids: CASSMYRGGVAGAGADEQYF.

The genes are TRBV28 and TRBJ2-7; as DNA is missing, the TRBD1 call by TCRdb cannot be tested. The CDR3 runs to 13 residues. Germline V gene lookup returns CDR1 MDHEN and CDR2 SYDVKM. The CDR3 loop reads CASRGRTSYEQYF. The full variable domain, in which reference TRBV28 and TRBJ2-7 provide the parts outside the CDR3, is DVKVTQSSRYLVKRTGEKVFLECVQDMDHENMFWYRQDPGLGLRLIYFSYDVKMKEKGDIPEGYSVSREKKERFSLILESASTNQTSMYLCASRGRTSYEQYFGPGTRLTVT.

This clonotype counts as medium-sized by frequency. The rearrangement joins TRBV10-3 to TRBJ2-1; as DNA is missing, the TRBD1 call by TCRdb cannot be tested. Germline values: CDR1 ENHRY, CDR2 SYGVKD. The CDR3 is made up of 15 amino acids. The CDR3 loop reads CAIRTGAQVENEQFF.

This clonotype counts as medium-sized by frequency. The chain uses TRBV6-5 and TRBJ2-5; TCRdb returns TRBD2, unconfirmable since there is no DNA. Germline V gene sequence: CDR1 MNHEY, CDR2 SVGAGI. This CDR3 is built from 13 residues. The CDR3 sequence is CASDGTTQETQYF.

This clonotype ranks as medium-sized in terms of frequency. V is TRBV6-5 and J is TRBJ2-2. The CDR3 runs 12 residues. CDR1 and CDR2 from the germline V gene are MNHEY and SVGAGI. The CDR3 is CASSWNGRELFF.

The chain combines TRBV12-3 or TRBV12-4 with TRBJ1-5; TCRdb calls TRBD1, which cannot be checked without DNA. CDR3 length equals 14 residues. The CDR3 loop reads CASSFLGTDQPQHF.

V usage is TRBV28 and J usage is TRBJ2-5. Germline CDR1 reads MDHEN; CDR2 reads SYDVKM. This CDR3 contains 11 residues. The CDR3 loop is CASSSSQAQYF.

This rearrangement joins TRBV18 to TRBJ2-7; the TRBD2 assignment by TCRdb is unverifiable without DNA. The germline V gene encodes CDR1 KGHSH and CDR2 LQKENI. This CDR3 comprises 16 residues. CDR3 sequence: CASSPPGTSVYGEQYF.

This clonotype counts as medium-sized by frequency. The genes are TRBV27 and TRBJ1-5. Germline V gene lookup returns CDR1 MNHEY and CDR2 SMNVEV (reference sequence). This CDR3 is built from 13 residues. The CDR3 loop reads CASSLKEYQPQHF.

This clonotype is identified as medium-sized from frequency. The chain is built from TRBV6-6 and TRBJ2-5; TCRdb indicates TRBD2, and absent DNA this call remains unverified. Per the germline V gene, CDR1 is MNHNY and CDR2 is SVGAGI (reference sequence). The CDR3 totals 11 residues. The CDR3: CASGGGETQYF.

The rearrangement joins TRBV27 to TRBJ2-1; TCRdb calls TRBD2, which cannot be checked without DNA. The CDR3 sequence is 16 residues long. The germline gives CDR1 MNHEY, CDR2 SMNVEV (reference sequence). The CDR3 here is CASSAGSTGYYNEQFF.

The rearrangement joins TRBV15 to TRBJ1-5; no DNA is available, so the TRBD1 call from TCRdb remains unchecked. Germline CDR1 and CDR2: LNHNV and YYDKDF (reference sequence). CDR3 length equals 15 residues. The CDR3 reads CATARQGRGNQPQHF.

This clonotype is medium-sized by frequency. The chain uses TRBV29-1 and TRBJ2-5; the TCRdb D gene call, TRBD2, has no DNA to confirm it. CDR3 length equals 12 residues. Germline lookup yields CDR1 SQVTM and CDR2 ANQGSEA. The CDR3: CSVGDERETQYF.

This chain connects TRBV27 to TRBJ1-1; absent DNA, TCRdb's TRBD1 call cannot be checked. CDR1 is MNHEY, CDR2 SMNVEV, per germline (reference sequence). This CDR3 has 13 amino acids. CDR3 sequence: CASSFNRAVGAFF.